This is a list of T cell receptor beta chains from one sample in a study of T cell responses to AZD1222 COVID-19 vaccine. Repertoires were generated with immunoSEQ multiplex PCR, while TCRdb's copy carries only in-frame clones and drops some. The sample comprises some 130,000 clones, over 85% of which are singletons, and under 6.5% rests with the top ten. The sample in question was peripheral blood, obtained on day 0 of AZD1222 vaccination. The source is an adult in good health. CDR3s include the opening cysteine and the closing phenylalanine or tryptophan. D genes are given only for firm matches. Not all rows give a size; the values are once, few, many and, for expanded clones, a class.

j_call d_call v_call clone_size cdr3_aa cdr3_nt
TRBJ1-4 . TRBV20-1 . CSASGGEKLFF TGCAGTGCTAGTGGAGGGGAAAAACTGTTTTTT
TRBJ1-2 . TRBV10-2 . CASSESGPNYGYTF TGCGCCAGCAGTGAGTCCGGTCCTAACTATGGCTACACCTTC
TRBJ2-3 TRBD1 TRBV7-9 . CASSYGQGISDTQYF TGTGCCAGCAGCTACGGACAGGGGATATCAGATACGCAGTATTTT
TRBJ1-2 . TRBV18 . CASSPSTGPSGYTF TGTGCCAGCTCACCCTCGACAGGCCCAAGTGGCTACACCTTC
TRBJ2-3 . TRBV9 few CASSVNLVSDTQYF TGTGCCAGCAGCGTAAACCTAGTCTCAGATACGCAGTATTTT
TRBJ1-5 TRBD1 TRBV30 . CAWSEDRVSNQPQHF TGTGCCTGGAGTGAGGACAGGGTGAGCAATCAGCCCCAGCATTTT
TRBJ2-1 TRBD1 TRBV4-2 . CASSQDRDRGDLYNEQFF TGTGCCAGCAGCCAAGATCGGGACAGGGGTGACTTATACAATGAGCAGTTCTTC
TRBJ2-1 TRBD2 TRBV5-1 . CASSQTSGEYNEQFF TGCGCCAGCAGCCAAACTAGCGGGGAATACAATGAGCAGTTCTTC
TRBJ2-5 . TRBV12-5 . CASGLDRTPRQETQYF TGTGCTAGTGGTTTGGACCGGACCCCGCGGCAAGAGACCCAGTACTTC
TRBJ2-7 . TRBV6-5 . CASMGSSYEQYF TGTGCCAGCATGGGGAGCTCCTACGAGCAGTACTTC
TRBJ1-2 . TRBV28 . CASSLGGTGYTF TGTGCCAGCAGTTTGGGGGGTACCGGCTACACCTTC
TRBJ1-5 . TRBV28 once CASSLPQDRNQPQHF TGTGCCAGCAGTTTACCGCAGGACAGAAATCAGCCCCAGCATTTT
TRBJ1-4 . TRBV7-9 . CASSAHLGKLFF TGTGCCAGCAGCGCCCACCTTGGAAAACTGTTTTTT
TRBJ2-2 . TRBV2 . CASKEWIGELFF TGTGCCAGCAAGGAGTGGATCGGGGAGCTGTTTTTT
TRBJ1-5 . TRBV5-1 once CASSLDGSQPQHF TGCGCCAGCAGCTTGGATGGGTCTCAGCCCCAGCATTTT
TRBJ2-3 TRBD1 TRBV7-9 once CASTQRRDSGTDTQYF TGTGCCAGCACCCAAAGACGGGACAGCGGTACAGATACGCAGTATTTT
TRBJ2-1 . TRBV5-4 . CASSLGSGGNEQFF TGTGCCAGCAGCTTAGGTTCTGGGGGCAATGAGCAGTTCTTC
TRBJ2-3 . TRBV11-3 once CASSSNGYPDTQYF TGTGCCAGCAGCTCAAACGGGTATCCAGATACGCAGTATTTT
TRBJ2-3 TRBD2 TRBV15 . CATSREGTSGRATDTQYF TGTGCCACCAGCAGAGAGGGCACTAGCGGGAGGGCCACAGATACGCAGTATTTT
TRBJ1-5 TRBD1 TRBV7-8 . CASSYWTGNHQPQHF TGTGCCAGCAGCTACTGGACAGGAAACCATCAGCCCCAGCATTTT
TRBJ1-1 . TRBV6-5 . CASRTKQGRWTEAFF TGTGCCAGCAGAACTAAACAGGGAAGGTGGACTGAAGCTTTCTTT
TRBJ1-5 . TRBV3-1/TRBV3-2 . CASSQDSGPNQPQHF TGTGCCAGCAGCCAAGATTCGGGTCCCAATCAGCCCCAGCATTTT
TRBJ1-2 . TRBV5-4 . CASTWLRGDYGYTF TGTGCCAGCACCTGGCTGCGGGGGGACTATGGCTACACCTTC
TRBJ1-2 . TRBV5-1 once CASSFIPLYGYTF TGCGCCAGCAGCTTTATTCCGCTCTATGGCTACACCTTC
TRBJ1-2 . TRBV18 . CASSPPRFFPQGNDYGYTF TGTGCCAGCTCACCCCCCAGATTTTTCCCACAGGGAAACGACTATGGCTACACCTTC
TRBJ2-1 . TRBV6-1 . CASSEVEQFF TGTGCCAGCAGTGAGGTCGAGCAGTTCTTC
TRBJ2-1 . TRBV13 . CASSLGGPGSPYNEQFF TGTGCCAGCAGCTTAGGCGGTCCCGGGAGTCCCTACAATGAGCAGTTCTTC
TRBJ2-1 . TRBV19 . CASSQVRAGEQFF TGTGCCAGTAGTCAAGTCCGGGCGGGCGAGCAGTTCTTC
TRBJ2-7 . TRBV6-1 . CASSEDSMRTYEQYF TGTGCCAGCAGTGAAGACTCCATGAGGACCTACGAGCAGTACTTC
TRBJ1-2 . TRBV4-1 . CASSQGTSINYGYTF TGCGCCAGCAGCCAGGGGACAAGTATTAACTATGGCTACACCTTC
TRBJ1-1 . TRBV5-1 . CASSSSFENTEAFF TGCGCCAGCAGCAGCTCTTTTGAGAACACTGAAGCTTTCTTT
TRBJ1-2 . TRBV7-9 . CASSPETENYGYTF TGTGCCAGCAGCCCAGAGACCGAGAACTATGGCTACACCTTC
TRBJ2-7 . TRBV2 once CASNGPPEEQYF TGTGCCAGCAATGGGCCTCCCGAGGAGCAGTACTTC
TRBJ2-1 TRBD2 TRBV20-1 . CSASLAGGTNNEQFF TGCAGTGCTAGTCTAGCGGGAGGGACAAACAATGAGCAGTTCTTC
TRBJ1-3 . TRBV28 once CASSTPEPSGNTIYF TGTGCCAGCAGTACCCCTGAGCCCTCTGGAAACACCATATATTTT
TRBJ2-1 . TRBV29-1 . CSVNQGGGDYNEQFF TGCAGCGTTAATCAAGGGGGAGGGGACTACAATGAGCAGTTCTTC
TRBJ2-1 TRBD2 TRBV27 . CASSLSAGAYNEQFF TGTGCCAGCAGTTTATCTGCGGGAGCTTACAATGAGCAGTTCTTC
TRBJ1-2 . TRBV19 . CASSPLLGTHLNYGYTF TGTGCCAGTAGCCCACTACTCGGGACCCATTTAAACTATGGCTACACCTTC
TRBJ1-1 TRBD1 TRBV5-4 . CASSDQGVSTEAFF TGTGCCAGCAGCGATCAGGGGGTCAGCACTGAAGCTTTCTTT